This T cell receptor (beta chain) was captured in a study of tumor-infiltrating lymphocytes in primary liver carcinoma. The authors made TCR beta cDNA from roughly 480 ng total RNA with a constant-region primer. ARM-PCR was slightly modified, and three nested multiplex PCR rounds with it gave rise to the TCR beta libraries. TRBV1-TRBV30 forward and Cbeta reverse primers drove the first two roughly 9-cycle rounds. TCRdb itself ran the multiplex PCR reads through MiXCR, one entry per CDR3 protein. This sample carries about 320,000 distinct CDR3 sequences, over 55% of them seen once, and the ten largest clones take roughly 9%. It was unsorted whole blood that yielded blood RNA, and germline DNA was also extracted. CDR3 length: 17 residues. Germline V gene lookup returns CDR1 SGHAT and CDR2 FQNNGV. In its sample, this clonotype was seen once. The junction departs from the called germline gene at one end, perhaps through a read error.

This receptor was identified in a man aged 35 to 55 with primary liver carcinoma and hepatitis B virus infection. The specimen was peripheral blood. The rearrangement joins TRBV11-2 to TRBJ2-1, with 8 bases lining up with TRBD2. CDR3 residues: CANSSTAGGITVLAQFF. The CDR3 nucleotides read TGTGCCAACAGCTCGACGGCGGGGGGCATCACAGTTCTGGCGCAGTTCTTC.